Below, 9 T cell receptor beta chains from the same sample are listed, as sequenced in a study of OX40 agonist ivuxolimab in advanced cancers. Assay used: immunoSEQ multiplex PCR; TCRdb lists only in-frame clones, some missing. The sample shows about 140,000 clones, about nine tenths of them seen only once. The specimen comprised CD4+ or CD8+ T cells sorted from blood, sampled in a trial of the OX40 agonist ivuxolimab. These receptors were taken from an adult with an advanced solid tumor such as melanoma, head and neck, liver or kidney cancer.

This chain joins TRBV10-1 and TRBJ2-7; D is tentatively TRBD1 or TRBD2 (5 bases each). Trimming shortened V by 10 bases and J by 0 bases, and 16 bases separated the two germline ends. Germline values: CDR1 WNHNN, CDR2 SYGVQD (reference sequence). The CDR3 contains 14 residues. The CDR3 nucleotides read TGCGCCACCTTATGGGGGACCAGCTCCTACGAGCAGTACTTC. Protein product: CATLWGTSSYEQYF.

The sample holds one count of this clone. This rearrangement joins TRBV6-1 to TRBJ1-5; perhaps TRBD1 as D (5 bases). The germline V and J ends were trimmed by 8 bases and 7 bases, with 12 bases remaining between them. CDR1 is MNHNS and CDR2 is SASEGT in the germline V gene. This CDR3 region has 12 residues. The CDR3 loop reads CASGGRVQPQHF. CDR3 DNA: TGTGCCAGCGGAGGCAGGGTCCAGCCCCAGCATTTT.

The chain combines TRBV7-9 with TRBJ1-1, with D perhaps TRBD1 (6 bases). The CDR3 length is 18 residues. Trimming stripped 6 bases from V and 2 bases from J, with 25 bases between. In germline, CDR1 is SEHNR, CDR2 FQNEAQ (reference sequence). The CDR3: CASRPLAITGKENTEAFF. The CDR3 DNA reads TGTGCCAGCAGACCACTCGCCATCACAGGGAAGGAAAACACTGAAGCTTTCTTT.

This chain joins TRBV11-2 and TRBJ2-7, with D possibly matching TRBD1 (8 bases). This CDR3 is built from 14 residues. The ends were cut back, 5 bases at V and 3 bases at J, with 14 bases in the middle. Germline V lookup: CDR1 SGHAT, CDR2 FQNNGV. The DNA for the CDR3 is TGTGCCAGCAGCGTAAACAGGGGGGGCTACGAGCAGTACTTC. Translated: CASSVNRGGYEQYF.

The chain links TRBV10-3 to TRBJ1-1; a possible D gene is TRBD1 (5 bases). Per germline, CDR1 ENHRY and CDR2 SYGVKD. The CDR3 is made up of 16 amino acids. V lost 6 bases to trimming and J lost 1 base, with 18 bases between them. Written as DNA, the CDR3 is TGTGCCATCAGGGGCTTGGGGCAAGGGTGGAACACTGAAGCTTTCTTT. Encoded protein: CAIRGLGQGWNTEAFF.

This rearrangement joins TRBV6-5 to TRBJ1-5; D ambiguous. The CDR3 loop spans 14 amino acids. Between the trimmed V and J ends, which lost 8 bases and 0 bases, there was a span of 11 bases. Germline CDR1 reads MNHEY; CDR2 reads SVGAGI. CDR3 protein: CASGWENSNQPQHF. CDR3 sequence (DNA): TGTGCCAGCGGCTGGGAAAATAGCAATCAGCCCCAGCATTTT.

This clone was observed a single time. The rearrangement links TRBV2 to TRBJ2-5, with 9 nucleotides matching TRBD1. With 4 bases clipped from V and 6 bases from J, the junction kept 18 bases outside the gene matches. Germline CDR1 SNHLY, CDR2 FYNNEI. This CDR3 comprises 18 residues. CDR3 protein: CASSGGAGQGRVRKTQYF. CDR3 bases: TGTGCCAGCAGTGGGGGAGCTGGACAGGGGAGAGTGAGAAAGACCCAGTACTTC.

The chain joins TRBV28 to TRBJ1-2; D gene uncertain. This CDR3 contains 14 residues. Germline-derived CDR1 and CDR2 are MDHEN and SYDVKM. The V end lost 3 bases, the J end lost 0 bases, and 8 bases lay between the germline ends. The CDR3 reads CASSFQRANYGYTF. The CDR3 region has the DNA TGTGCCAGCAGTTTCCAGAGGGCTAACTATGGCTACACCTTC.

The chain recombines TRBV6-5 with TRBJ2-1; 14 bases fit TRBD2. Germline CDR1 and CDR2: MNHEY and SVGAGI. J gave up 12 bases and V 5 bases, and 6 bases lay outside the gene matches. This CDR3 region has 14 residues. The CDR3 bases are TGTGCCAGCAGTGGACTAGCGGGAGGCACGGGGCAGTTCTTC. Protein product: CASSGLAGGTGQFF.